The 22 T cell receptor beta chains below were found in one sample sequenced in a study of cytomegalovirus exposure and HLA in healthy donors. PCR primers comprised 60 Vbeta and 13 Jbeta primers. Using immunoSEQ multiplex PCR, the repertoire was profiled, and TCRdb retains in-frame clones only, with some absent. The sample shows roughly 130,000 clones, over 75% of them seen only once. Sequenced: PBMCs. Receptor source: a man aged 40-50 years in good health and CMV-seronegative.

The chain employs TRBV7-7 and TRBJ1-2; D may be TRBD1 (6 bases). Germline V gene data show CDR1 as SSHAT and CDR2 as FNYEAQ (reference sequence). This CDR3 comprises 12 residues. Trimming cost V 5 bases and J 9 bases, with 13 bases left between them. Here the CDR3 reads CASSDSRGSYTF. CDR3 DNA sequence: TGTGCCAGCAGCGATTCCAGGGGAAGCTACACCTTC.

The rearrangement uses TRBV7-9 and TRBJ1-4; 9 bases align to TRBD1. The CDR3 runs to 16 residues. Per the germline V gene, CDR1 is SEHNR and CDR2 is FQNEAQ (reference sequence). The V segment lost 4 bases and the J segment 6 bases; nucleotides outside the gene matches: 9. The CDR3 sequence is CASSWKRDRVDEKLFF. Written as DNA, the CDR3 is TGTGCCAGCAGCTGGAAAAGGGACAGGGTGGATGAAAAACTGTTTTTT.

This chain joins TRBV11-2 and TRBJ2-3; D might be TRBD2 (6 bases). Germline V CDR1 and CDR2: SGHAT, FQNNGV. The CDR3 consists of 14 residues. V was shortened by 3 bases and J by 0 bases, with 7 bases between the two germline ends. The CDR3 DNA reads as TGTGCCAGCAGCTTGGACTACAGCACAGATACGCAGTATTTT. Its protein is CASSLDYSTDTQYF.

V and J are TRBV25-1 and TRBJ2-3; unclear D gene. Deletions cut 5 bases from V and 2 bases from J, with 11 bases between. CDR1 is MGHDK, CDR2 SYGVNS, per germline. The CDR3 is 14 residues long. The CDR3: CASSTFGSTDTQYF. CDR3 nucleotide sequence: TGTGCCAGCAGTACTTTCGGGTCCACAGATACGCAGTATTTT.

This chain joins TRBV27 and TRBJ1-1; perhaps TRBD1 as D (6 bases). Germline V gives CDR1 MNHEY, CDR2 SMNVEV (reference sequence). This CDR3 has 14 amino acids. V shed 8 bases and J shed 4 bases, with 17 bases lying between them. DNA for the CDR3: TGTGCCAGCCAGGGGCCTGGGGGGGGCACTGAAGCTTTCTTT. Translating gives CASQGPGGGTEAFF.

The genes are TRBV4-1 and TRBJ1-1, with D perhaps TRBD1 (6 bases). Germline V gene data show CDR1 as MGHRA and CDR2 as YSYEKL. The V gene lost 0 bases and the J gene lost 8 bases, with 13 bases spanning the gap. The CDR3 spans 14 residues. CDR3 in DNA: TGCGCCAGCAGCCAAGATGTGGACAGAGTAGAAGCTTTCTTT. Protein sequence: CASSQDVDRVEAFF.

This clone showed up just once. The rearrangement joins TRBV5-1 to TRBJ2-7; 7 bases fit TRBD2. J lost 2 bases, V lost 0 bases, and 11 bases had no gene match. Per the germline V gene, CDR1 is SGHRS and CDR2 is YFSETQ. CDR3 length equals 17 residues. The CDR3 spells CASSLAFAGEGPYEQYF. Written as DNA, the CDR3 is TGCGCCAGCAGCTTGGCTTTTGCGGGAGAGGGCCCCTACGAGCAGTACTTC. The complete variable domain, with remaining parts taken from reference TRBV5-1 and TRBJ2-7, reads KAGVTQTPRYLIKTRGQQVTLSCSPISGHRSVSWYQQTPGQGLQFLFEYFSETQRNKGNFPGRFSGRQFSNSRSEMNVSTLELGDSALYLCASSLAFAGEGPYEQYFGPGTRLTVT.

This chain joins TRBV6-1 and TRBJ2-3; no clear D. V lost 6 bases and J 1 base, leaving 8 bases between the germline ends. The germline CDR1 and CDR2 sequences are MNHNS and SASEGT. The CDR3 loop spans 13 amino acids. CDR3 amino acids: CASRMSGTDTQYF. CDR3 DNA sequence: TGTGCCAGCAGGATGTCAGGCACAGATACGCAGTATTTT.

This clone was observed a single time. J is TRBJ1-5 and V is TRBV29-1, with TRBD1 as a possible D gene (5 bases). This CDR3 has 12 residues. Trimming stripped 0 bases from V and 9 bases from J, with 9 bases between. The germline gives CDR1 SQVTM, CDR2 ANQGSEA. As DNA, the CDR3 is TGCAGCGTTGAAGAGGGGGGTCGGCCCCAGCATTTT. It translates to CSVEEGGRPQHF. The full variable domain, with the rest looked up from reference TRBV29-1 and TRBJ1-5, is SAVISQKPSRDICQRGTSLTIQCQVDSQVTMMFWYRQQPGQSLTLIATANQGSEATYESGFVIDKFPISRPNLTFSTLTVSNMSPEDSSIYLCSVEEGGRPQHFGDGTRLSIL.

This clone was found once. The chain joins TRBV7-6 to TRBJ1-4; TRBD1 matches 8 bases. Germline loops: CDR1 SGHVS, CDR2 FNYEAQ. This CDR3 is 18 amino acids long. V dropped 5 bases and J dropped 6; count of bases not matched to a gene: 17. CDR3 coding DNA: TGTGCCAGCAGCCCTAACCGGGACAGGCCAATAAAGGATGAAAAACTGTTTTTT. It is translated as CASSPNRDRPIKDEKLFF.

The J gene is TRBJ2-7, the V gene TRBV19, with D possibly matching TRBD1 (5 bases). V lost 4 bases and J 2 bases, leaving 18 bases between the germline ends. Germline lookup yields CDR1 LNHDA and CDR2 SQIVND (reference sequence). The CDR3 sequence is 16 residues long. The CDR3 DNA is TGTGCCAGTAGTACCCAAGGGGCGCCGACCGCCTACGAGCAGTACTTC. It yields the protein CASSTQGAPTAYEQYF.

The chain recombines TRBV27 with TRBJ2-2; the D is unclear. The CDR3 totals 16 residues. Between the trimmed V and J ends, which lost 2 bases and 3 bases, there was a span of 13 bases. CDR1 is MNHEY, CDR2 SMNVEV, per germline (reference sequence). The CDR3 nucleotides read TGTGCCAGCAGTTTAACCTCAAGAGTCCACACCGGGGAGCTGTTTTTT. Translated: CASSLTSRVHTGELFF.

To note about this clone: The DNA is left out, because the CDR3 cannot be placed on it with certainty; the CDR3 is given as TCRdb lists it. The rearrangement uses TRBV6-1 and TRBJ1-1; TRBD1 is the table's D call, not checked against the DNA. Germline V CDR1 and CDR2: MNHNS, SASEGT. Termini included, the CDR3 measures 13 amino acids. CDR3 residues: CASILDRPSEAFF.

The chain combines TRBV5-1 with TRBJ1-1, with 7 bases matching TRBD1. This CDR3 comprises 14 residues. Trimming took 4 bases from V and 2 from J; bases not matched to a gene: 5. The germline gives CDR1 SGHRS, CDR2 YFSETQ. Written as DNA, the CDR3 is TGCGCCAGCAGCATGGGACAGTTAAACACTGAAGCTTTCTTT. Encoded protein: CASSMGQLNTEAFF.

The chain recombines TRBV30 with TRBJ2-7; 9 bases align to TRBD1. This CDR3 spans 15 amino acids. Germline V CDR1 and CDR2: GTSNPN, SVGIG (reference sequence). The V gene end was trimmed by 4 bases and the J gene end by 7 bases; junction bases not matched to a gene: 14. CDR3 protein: CAWTLLKDRGGEQYF. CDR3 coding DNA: TGTGCCTGGACCCTTTTAAAGGACAGGGGTGGAGAGCAGTACTTC. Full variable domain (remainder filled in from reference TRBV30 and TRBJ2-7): SQTIHQWPATLVQPVGSPLSLECTVEGTSNPNLYWYRQAAGRGLQLLFYSVGIGQISSEVPQNLSASRPQDRQFILSSKKLLLSDSGFYLCAWTLLKDRGGEQYFGPGTRLTVT.

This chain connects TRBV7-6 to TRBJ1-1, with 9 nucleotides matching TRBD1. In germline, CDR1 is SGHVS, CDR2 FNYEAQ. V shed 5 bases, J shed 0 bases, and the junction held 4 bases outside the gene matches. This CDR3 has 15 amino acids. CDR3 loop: CASSMTGGLNTEAFF. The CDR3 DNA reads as TGTGCCAGCAGCATGACAGGGGGGCTGAACACTGAAGCTTTCTTT.

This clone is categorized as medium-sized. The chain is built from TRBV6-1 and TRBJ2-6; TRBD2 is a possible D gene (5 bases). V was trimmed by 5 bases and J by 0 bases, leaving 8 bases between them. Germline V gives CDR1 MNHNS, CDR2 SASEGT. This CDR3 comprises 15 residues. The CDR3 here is CASSPGDSGANVLTF. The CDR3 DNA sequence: TGTGCCAGCAGTCCCGGGGACTCTGGGGCCAACGTCCTGACTTTC.

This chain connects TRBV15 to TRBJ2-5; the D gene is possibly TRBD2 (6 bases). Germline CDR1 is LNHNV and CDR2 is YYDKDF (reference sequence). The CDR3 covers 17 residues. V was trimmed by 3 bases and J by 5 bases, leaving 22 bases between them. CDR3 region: CATSRIPVEGRRETQYF. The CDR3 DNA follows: TGTGCCACCAGCAGGATCCCTGTGGAGGGGCGAAGGGAGACCCAGTACTTC.

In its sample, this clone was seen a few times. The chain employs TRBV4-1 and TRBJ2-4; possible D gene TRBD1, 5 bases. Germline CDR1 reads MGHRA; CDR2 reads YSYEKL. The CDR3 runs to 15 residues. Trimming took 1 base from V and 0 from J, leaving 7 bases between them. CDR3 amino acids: CASSQVRGAKNIQYF. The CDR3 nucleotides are TGCGCCAGCAGCCAAGTTAGGGGAGCCAAAAACATTCAGTACTTC.

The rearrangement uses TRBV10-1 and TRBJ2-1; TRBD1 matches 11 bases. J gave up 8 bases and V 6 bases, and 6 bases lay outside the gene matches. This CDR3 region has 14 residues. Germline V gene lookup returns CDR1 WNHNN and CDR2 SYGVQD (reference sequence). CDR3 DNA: TGCGCCAGCAGCCATGGACAGGGGGCGTATGAGCAGTTCTTC. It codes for CASSHGQGAYEQFF.

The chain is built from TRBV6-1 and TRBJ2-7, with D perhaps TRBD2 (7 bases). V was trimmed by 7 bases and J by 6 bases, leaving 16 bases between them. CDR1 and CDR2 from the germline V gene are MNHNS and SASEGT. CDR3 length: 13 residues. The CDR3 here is CASILGGRLEQYF. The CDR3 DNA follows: TGTGCCAGCATCCTCGGGGGGCGTCTCGAGCAGTACTTC.

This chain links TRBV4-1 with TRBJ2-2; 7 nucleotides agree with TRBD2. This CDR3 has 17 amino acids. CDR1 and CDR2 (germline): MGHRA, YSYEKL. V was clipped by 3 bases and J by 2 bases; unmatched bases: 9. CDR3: CASSHPAGDRNTGELFF. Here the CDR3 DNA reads TGCGCCAGCAGCCACCCGGCGGGGGATCGTAACACCGGGGAGCTGTTTTTT.